A selection of T cell receptor beta chains follows, all from one sample in a study of blood T cell repertoires in COVID-19. Method: immunoSEQ multiplex PCR; TCRdb's copy keeps in-frame clones and lacks some. The data hold 150,000 to 200,000 clones, with 70% to 85% observed a single time. The material sequenced was peripheral blood. These TCRs come from a woman aged 25-40 years with acute or convalescent COVID-19. Both conserved end residues are part of each CDR3. Each record gives: V gene, CDR3 protein.

>TRBV11-3
CASSSGLAGVGEQYF
>TRBV7-2
CASSFHSNQPQHF
>TRBV5-4
CASRPLLATYNEQFF
>TRBV28
CASSFQGADEAFF
>TRBV7-2
CASSAGTGGFNEQFF
>TRBV6-6
CASSRLGEGGAFF
>TRBV3-1/TRBV3-2
CAISPGQGSDTQYF
>TRBV7-9
CASSWDTGTRVPYEQYF
>TRBV12-3/TRBV12-4
CASSSVYEQYF
>TRBV19
CASSIDRSRRLAIYEQFF
>TRBV4-3
CASSRETSVYEQYF
>TRBV7-2
CASSSYITARQLYGYTF
>TRBV3-1/TRBV3-2
CASSATGTPNTGELFF
>TRBV12-3/TRBV12-4
CASTPGWARYYTF
>TRBV6-5
CASSRGGRGYGYTF
>TRBV6-5
CASSSLDAGIGELFF
>TRBV24-1
CATSDPGQATQYF
>TRBV7-8
CASSPAGAGGGVEQFF
>TRBV5-8
CASSLRHPGYNEQFF
>TRBV19
CASSTRQGSGQPQHF
>TRBV27
CASSPGEQYF
>TRBV7-2
CASSLAGQMNTEAFF
>TRBV7-2
CASSLSPSRSVLLPQHF
>TRBV24-1
CATGTSGGITDTQYF
>TRBV28
CASSSGLAGAGETQYF
>TRBV12-3/TRBV12-4
CASSPQGAIYF
>TRBV5-1
CASSFGTGIPYEQYF
>TRBV28
CASTEGGFGGAFF
>TRBV20-1
CSAKSGYEQYF
>TRBV30
CAWSPTGTGRETQYF
>TRBV10-3
CATAQPATDTQYF
>TRBV7-7
CASSLDSGRAYEQYF
>TRBV2
CANRGLRETQYF
>TRBV6-4
CASKPGGVKNIQYF
>TRBV30
CAWSVPGRGLSGELFF
>TRBV29-1
CSVNPRGVEGGYTF
>TRBV2
CASRWGGETQYF
>TRBV19
CASSPGQGTTDTQYF
>TRBV10-3
CAINWGPDTEAFF
>TRBV30
CASTGNGYTF
>TRBV7-8
CASSPGTGGNQPQHF
>TRBV7-9
CASSSTGLTNYGYTF
>TRBV9
CASSVQGANEKLFF